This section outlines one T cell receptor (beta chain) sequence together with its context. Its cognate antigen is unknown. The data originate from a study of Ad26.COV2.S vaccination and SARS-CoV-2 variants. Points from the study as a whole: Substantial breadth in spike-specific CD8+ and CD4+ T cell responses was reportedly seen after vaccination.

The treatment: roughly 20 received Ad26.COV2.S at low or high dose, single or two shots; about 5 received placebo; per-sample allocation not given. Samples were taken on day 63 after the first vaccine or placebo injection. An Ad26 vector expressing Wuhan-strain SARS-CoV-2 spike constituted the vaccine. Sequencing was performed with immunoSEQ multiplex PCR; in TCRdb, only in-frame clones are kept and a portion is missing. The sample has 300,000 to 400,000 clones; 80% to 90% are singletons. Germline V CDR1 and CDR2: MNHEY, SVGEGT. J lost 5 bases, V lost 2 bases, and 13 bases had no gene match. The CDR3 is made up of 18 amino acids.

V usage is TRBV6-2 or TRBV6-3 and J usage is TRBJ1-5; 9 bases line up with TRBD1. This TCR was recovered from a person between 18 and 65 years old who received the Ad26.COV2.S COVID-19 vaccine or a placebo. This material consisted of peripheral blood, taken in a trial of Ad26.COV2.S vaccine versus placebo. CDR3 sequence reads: CASSYVLEDRGRDQPQHF. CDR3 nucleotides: TGTGCCAGCAGTTACGTCCTCGAGGACAGGGGAAGAGATCAGCCCCAGCATTTT.